This T cell receptor beta chain was obtained from a study of cytomegalovirus exposure and HLA in healthy donors. Primers included in the PCR were 60 Vbeta and 13 Jbeta primers. Here immunoSEQ multiplex PCR was the method, and the copy in TCRdb shows in-frame clones only, minus some. The table has over 150,000 clones, about 80% seen once; the top ten hold under 2.5%. This CDR3 contains 13 residues. The germline V gene encodes CDR1 SNHLY and CDR2 FYNNEI. The V and J ends lost 4 bases and 9 bases, in that order; junction bases with no gene match: 5. The chain uses TRBV2 and TRBJ2-1, with 8 bases fitting TRBD2. The specimen sequenced was PBMCs. This clonotype originated in a man aged 40-49 years in good health and CMV-seronegative. This CDR3 is CASSAGLAGEQFF. Written as DNA, the CDR3 is TGTGCCAGCAGTGCCGGACTAGCTGGTGAGCAGTTCTTC.